Listed here are 13 T cell receptor beta chains from one sample, sequenced in a study of cytomegalovirus exposure and HLA in healthy donors. The PCR was carried out with 60 Vbeta primers and 13 Jbeta primers. Profiling relied on immunoSEQ multiplex PCR, and the TCRdb table lists in-frame clones only, not all of them. In the table there are about 140,000 clones, less than 85% of which are singletons. The sequenced sample was PBMCs. The receptor set was obtained from a woman aged 45-65 years in good health and CMV-seropositive.

The rearrangement uses TRBV30 and TRBJ2-1, with 9 bases that match TRBD2. Germline V gives CDR1 GTSNPN, CDR2 SVGIG (reference sequence). The CDR3 has 14 residues. After removal of 3 bases from V and 9 bases from J, the junction contained 9 bases not matched to a gene. CDR3 residues: CAWRGSGGSSEQFF. DNA for the CDR3: TGTGCCTGGAGAGGTAGCGGGGGTTCGTCTGAGCAGTTCTTC.

The chain recombines TRBV29-1 with TRBJ2-5; tentatively, D is TRBD1 (6 bases). Near its end, the DNA agrees better with TRBJ2-7, so the J call may be wrong. The CDR3 length is 13 residues. CDR1 is SQVTM and CDR2 is ANQGSEA in the germline V gene. The chain's CDR3 is CSVGSGDHYEQYF. The CDR3 bases are TGCAGCGTTGGGTCAGGGGATCACTACGAGCAGTACTTC.

The V and J genes are TRBV6-5 and TRBJ2-1; D call uncertain. Trimming took off 2 bases at V and 8 bases at J, with 13 bases between the two ends. Germline V gene sequence: CDR1 MNHEY, CDR2 SVGAGI. CDR3 length: 14 residues. The CDR3 sequence is CASSYMEPRDEQFF. The CDR3 DNA is TGTGCCAGCAGTTACATGGAGCCCCGCGATGAGCAGTTCTTC.

The chain recombines TRBV11-2 with TRBJ2-3; 10 nucleotides match TRBD2. CDR3 length: 16 residues. Per the germline V gene, CDR1 is SGHAT and CDR2 is FQNNGV. Unmatched junction bases numbered 6, after V lost 4 bases and J lost 2 bases. The CDR3 loop is CASSSKRGGVTDTQYF. The CDR3 DNA follows: TGTGCCAGCAGCTCCAAGCGGGGGGGGGTCACAGATACGCAGTATTTT.

The chain uses TRBV5-1 and TRBJ2-7; TRBD2 agrees at 9 bases. The V and J ends lost 2 bases and 2 bases, in that order; junction bases with no gene match: 5. CDR3 length: 15 amino acids. CDR1 and CDR2 from the germline V gene are SGHRS and YFSETQ. The CDR3 is CASSFFLAGTYEQYF. As DNA, the CDR3 is TGCGCCAGCAGCTTTTTCCTAGCGGGAACCTACGAGCAGTACTTC.

This sequence joins TRBV7-2 and TRBJ2-2, with D tentatively TRBD2 (7 bases). Trimming took 5 bases from V and 6 from J, leaving 19 bases between them. Per germline, CDR1 SGHTA and CDR2 FQGNSA. The CDR3 consists of 16 residues. CDR3 residues: CASSPDAGAIAGELFF. The CDR3 DNA reads as TGTGCCAGCAGCCCTGACGCGGGGGCTATCGCCGGGGAGCTGTTTTTT.

This clone was recorded a few times. The chain uses TRBV27 and TRBJ1-5; D gene uncertain. CDR3 length: 13 amino acids. Germline lookup yields CDR1 MNHEY and CDR2 SMNVEV (reference sequence). The V gene lost 2 bases and the J gene lost 3 bases, with 5 bases spanning the gap. The chain's CDR3 is CASSLLYNQPQHF. Written as DNA, the CDR3 is TGTGCCAGCAGTTTACTCTACAATCAGCCCCAGCATTTT.

This clone has more than one count but fewer than ten. The chain has TRBV29-1 and TRBJ2-7, with 7 bases fitting TRBD1. The V gene's germline CDR1 is SQVTM and CDR2 ANQGSEA. V shed 4 bases and J 5 bases; nucleotides not matched to a gene: 8. CDR3 length: 13 amino acids. Here the CDR3 reads CSVVVQGVNEQYF. The CDR3 DNA is TGCAGCGTTGTAGTGCAGGGGGTTAACGAGCAGTACTTC.

V gene TRBV15 combines with J gene TRBJ1-5; 11 positions match TRBD1. The CDR3 is made up of 15 amino acids. Trimming at V came to 3 bases and at J to 8 bases, leaving 6 bases not matched to a gene. Germline-derived CDR1 and CDR2 are LNHNV and YYDKDF (reference sequence). In DNA, the CDR3 is TGTGCCACCAGCAGGGGACAGGGGGAGATAGAGCCCCAGCATTTT. It translates to CATSRGQGEIEPQHF.

The V and J genes are TRBV29-1 and TRBJ2-3; tentative D call: TRBD2 (6 bases). The V gene lost 4 bases and the J gene lost 6 bases, with 20 bases spanning the gap. The germline gives CDR1 SQVTM, CDR2 ANQGSEA. The CDR3 length is 15 residues. CDR3 in DNA: TGCAGCGTTGCAGCCCCCGGGTCCGGAGGGGATACGCAGTATTTT. Translation gives CSVAAPGSGGDTQYF.

There are a few counts of this clone. The rearrangement links TRBV6-1 to TRBJ1-2, with D maybe TRBD1 (6 bases). V was shortened by 2 bases and J by 4 bases, with 14 bases between the two germline ends. CDR3 length: 15 amino acids. The germline V gene has CDR1 MNHNS and CDR2 SASEGT. The CDR3 reads CASSEPQGSAYGYTF. Written as DNA, the CDR3 is TGTGCCAGCAGTGAACCACAGGGTAGCGCCTATGGCTACACCTTC.

The chain recombines TRBV5-1 with TRBJ2-1; TRBD2 matches at 8 bases. V trimming: 4 bases; J trimming: 3 bases; junction bases outside the gene matches: 3. This CDR3 is 14 amino acids long. CDR1 is SGHRS and CDR2 is YFSETQ in the germline V gene. For the CDR3, the DNA is TGCGCCAGCAGCATCGGGACTAGCTACAATGAGCAGTTCTTC. Its protein product is CASSIGTSYNEQFF.

This sequence joins TRBV7-3 and TRBJ2-3; 7 bases match TRBD1. The germline V gene has CDR1 SGHTA and CDR2 FQGTGA. V lost 5 bases, J lost 3 bases, and 11 bases stayed unmatched. CDR3 size: 16 residues. The CDR3 DNA sequence: TGTGCCAGCAGCCCCGGGACAGCTGGACCGACAGATACGCAGTATTTT. This translates into CASSPGTAGPTDTQYF.